This TCR beta chain was captured in a study of cytomegalovirus exposure and HLA in healthy donors (dated by TCRdb to 2016 to 2017). The study in broad terms: An earlier analysis of approximately 640 of the donors reported 276 Gb of sequence data and 117 million unique TCR beta sequences from about 200 million T cells. An early release covering just under 650 HLA-typed donors comprised about 300 gigabases of sequencing data and some 79 million unique TCR sequences. Of the roughly 390 genotyped donors, about 80% fell in the genetic ancestry cluster associated with self-reported Caucasian donors. The study aimed to test whether cataloging public T cell receptors could reveal signatures of past pathogen exposure. Using immunosequencing, the study profiled T cell repertoires from 500 to 800 subjects and related those repertoires to cytomegalovirus serostatus. Along with the roughly 700-subject first cohort, a separate validation cohort of 120 different subjects was used. To predict cytomegalovirus infection status, the study combined high-throughput TCR immunosequencing, statistical association of individual TCRs with disease status, and machine learning. A later analysis re-examined previously published TCR beta repertoires from about 670 donors and added high-resolution HLA genotyping to investigate patterns of TCR occurrence. In the later analysis, no new phenotypic data were used to find candidate immune exposures; instead, reliance was placed on TCR beta sequences and their occurrence across donors. To decide whether each TCR beta V gene segment behaved as functional or pseudogenic, an earlier analysis of approximately 600 of the donors relied on high-throughput TCR beta sequencing. Alongside the repertoire data, information on donor age, sex, ethnicity and CMV serostatus was compiled. A later genetic analysis took genome-wide SNP genotypes for about three fifths of the roughly 670 donors and used that subset as a discovery cohort. All discovery cohort repertoires had been generated using a single sequencing platform. HLA typing included class I and class II loci at four-digit resolution. Typing coverage varied by locus: 629-630 donors for A, B, C, DRB1 and DQB1; some 520 for DQA1; more than 600 for DPA1; around 490 for DPB1. Because of strong linkage in the cohort, roughly five DR-DQ haplotypes were treated as single units for association and clustering. Among under 450 genotyped donors of the cohort, an average of approximately 250,000 unique TCR beta nucleotide sequences were sequenced per donor, roughly a sixth of them non-productive. The full study reports these points: Strong co-occurrence of HLA alleles, especially DR and DQ, made assigning TCR associations to individual alleles difficult. Because HLA typing was unavailable for some donors at each locus, only the typed subset was used in association tests. Most CMV-associated TCR beta chains appeared to be HLA-restricted in a later analysis, and the HLA associations seemed to be driven largely by CMV exposure. A group of highly shared sequence variants was considered likely to be a technical artifact of the sequencing pipeline. A total of around 150 TCR beta chains were listed by the study as associated with cytomegalovirus. The classifier was reported to diagnose cytomegalovirus status with high specificity and sensitivity in both the original cohort and the validation cohort. A few of the identified cytomegalovirus-associated TCR beta chains were confirmed in vitro to be specific for cytomegalovirus antigens. In a later analysis, TCR association rates were found to vary across HLA loci, with the most associated TCRs seen for DRB1 alleles and the fewest for HLA-C alleles. This cohort had only TCR beta chains sequenced, and the lack of alpha or paired-chain data limited which features could be detected. The authors suggested that the approach could potentially be extended to other disease states and immunological phenotypes. Presence/absence analyses assumed roughly uniform sequencing depth across donors, an assumption that may not hold. Linkage disequilibrium might explain the correlated functional status among segregating V segments, but an unknown experimental factor could not be excluded. Because the 87-base-pair reads could not distinguish some IMGT-functional V segments, including TRBV6-2 and TRBV6-3, those segments were excluded. In an earlier analysis of 587 of the donors, most TCR beta V segments appeared in productive rearrangements about 87% or about 30% of the time, broadly matching IMGT annotations. Compared with equally common non-associated chains, HLA-associated TCR beta chains in a later analysis were more clonally expanded and had lower generation probabilities. Approximately 18 rarely observed V segments, including chromosome 9 orphons, were excluded from the earlier analysis of about 600 of the donors because counts were too low. According to a later genetic analysis, donors in an Asian-associated ancestry cluster had fewer N-insertions in productive TCRs than the approximately 630-donor mean. A further reported finding was that TCR beta sequences accurately predicted the HLA-A and HLA-B alleles for most subjects in the first cohort. A later genetic analysis associated a missense DCLRE1C variant with V-gene and J-gene trimming of TCR beta chains, and an independent cohort replicated the association. The only immune exposure information available for the cohort was CMV serostatus. A later analysis reported that several top co-occurrence clusters appeared linked to parvovirus B19, influenza, CMV and Epstein-Barr virus. Across donors, most TCR sequences were observed very rarely, whereas some public TCRs were present in many individuals. At a false discovery rate of 0.05, a later analysis linked roughly 17,000 TCR beta sequences to specific HLA alleles.

V ends up 4 bases short and J 7 bases short, with an unmatched junction base count of 14. From cysteine to phenylalanine, the CDR3 is 15 amino acids long. Only CDR3 DNA is held: 45 bases, read in frame from base 1. Via the germline V gene (reference sequence), CDR1 is SGHNT and CDR2 YYREEE. The cohort consisted of 650 to 700 healthy bone marrow donors. At the time of sampling, all cohort members were nominally healthy, though unrecorded immune exposures were likely present. The donor tested CMV seropositive, placing the donor among the 250 to 350 seropositive members of the cohort. A peripheral blood sample was collected from each donor, and TCR beta sequencing was performed on peripheral blood mononuclear cells. Genomic DNA extraction from the blood cell samples was performed with the Qiagen DNeasy Blood Extraction Kit. On this clone itself: What this receptor recognizes is not known. Per-base quality was not reported, and no clone a single base away is much larger than it.

Receptor amplification or capture employed the immunoSEQ multiplex PCR assay. For the multiplex PCR, a mixture combining 60 forward primers for TCR Vbeta segments and 13 reverse primers for TCR Jbeta segments was used. The CDR3 region of rearranged TCR beta genes was amplified from genomic DNA by a multiplex PCR assay. On the Illumina HiSeq System, the amplified TCR beta libraries were sequenced as 87-base-pair reads. As for the original processing: A later analysis tallied 75 million to 95 million unique TCR beta chains across the approximately 670 repertoires, and about 10 million of those chains were shared by two or more donors. Raw reads were error-corrected and collapsed into unique sequences by a nearest-neighbor algorithm in which closely related sequences were merged to remove PCR and sequencing errors. V, D and J gene segments were assigned by aligning CDR3 sequences to IMGT reference sequences. For a sequence to be retained, a match of at least six nucleotides to both a V gene segment and a J gene segment was required. Rearrangements were called productive when the CDR3 lacked stop codons and stayed in frame with V and J; all others were non-productive. CDR3 was defined according to IMGT convention as the region running from the second conserved V-encoded cysteine to the conserved J-encoded phenylalanine. In an earlier analysis of 500 to 650 of the donors, sequences lacking an unambiguous match to a single V gene segment were excluded. In an earlier analysis of 450 to 700 of the donors, V segments were called functional above 56.7% productive rearrangements and were called segregating when the between-donor standard deviation exceeded 5%. A statistical classification framework was developed to diagnose cytomegalovirus status using the catalog of TCR beta chain sequences. In a later analysis, V and J genes were assigned by comparing TCR nucleotide sequences against IMGT/GENE-DB human TR gene sequences. The TCRdist pipeline was used in a later analysis to assign CDR3 sequences and most-parsimonious VDJ recombination scenarios. In a later analysis, every TCR beta chain was defined by the combination of its CDR3 amino acid sequence and its V-gene family, and reads without a unique V-gene family were dropped. In a later analysis, 500 to 650 highly shared, low-generation-probability nucleotide sequences were removed to address suspected cross-contamination and a sequencing artifact. A later analysis calculated a clonal expansion index for each public chain from normalized within-repertoire ranks of inferred template counts. In a later analysis, generation probabilities were computed using a VDJ recombination model fitted to out-of-frame rearrangements, and the results were checked against IGoR. Hypergeometric tests were used in a later analysis to score TCR-TCR, TCR-HLA and TCR-CMV co-occurrence, with a repertoire-size bias correction applied to the TCR pairs. False discovery rates were estimated in a later analysis by permuting HLA or CMV assignments 20 times. A later analysis grouped co-occurring TCRs with DBSCAN, adding TCRdist sequence similarity when clustering within HLA-allele-positive subsets. Repertoires with fewer than 30,000 or more than 120,000 public chains were left out of co-occurrence clustering, as were roughly five repertoires with anomalous nucleotide sharing. The immuneACCESS repertoire file appears here via TCRdb, limited to in-frame rearrangements. These files lack a portion of the clones; in checked studies, under half of the deficit traces to unresolved V genes, and the cause of the others is not known. The DNA gave D and trimming, while V, J and clone size come from that table. This sample holds 150,000 or so clones; 60% to 85% were observed only once. The top ten hold about 12% of the sample.

Input material: PBMCs. The V and J segments used are TRBV5-4 and TRBJ2-7, with TRBD1 matching 7 junction bases. The origin of this receptor is a man aged 40-49 years in good health and CMV-seropositive. This receptor carries the CDR3 CASSPRQGAVGEQYF. The sequenced DNA is TGTGCCAGCAGCCCTCGACAGGGTGCAGTAGGGGAGCAGTACTTC.